The next 28 T cell receptor beta chains were all read from a single sample in a study of early stage breast cancer tumors. The protocol was immunoSEQ multiplex PCR, while the TCRdb copy is restricted to in-frame clones and leaves out a portion. The data contain approximately 48,000 clones, about 89% of them singletons. The sample consisted of blood. These receptors were taken from a person aged 65-85 years with breast cancer.

In its sample, this clone was seen a few times. The chain couples TRBV6-5 to TRBJ1-2; the match to TRBD1 covers 9 bases. The junction had 6 bases not matched to a gene; V was cut back by 2 bases and J by 5 bases. Germline assignment: CDR1 MNHEY and CDR2 SVGAGI. The CDR3 length is 15 residues. The CDR3 coding sequence is TGTGCCAGCAGTTACGAAGGGACAGGGTTTTATGGCTACACCTTC. Its protein product is CASSYEGTGFYGYTF.

The chain links TRBV7-9 to TRBJ1-1; D uncertain. CDR1 is SEHNR, CDR2 FQNEAQ, per germline (reference sequence). The V and J ends lost 5 bases and 1 base respectively, with 11 bases between them. The CDR3 totals 14 residues. CDR3 nucleotide sequence: TGTGCCAGCAGCAGAGACGCGGCGAACACTGAAGCTTTCTTT. Translated: CASSRDAANTEAFF.

V and J are TRBV6-6 and TRBJ1-2; D remains ambiguous. Trimming pared 2 bases from V and 3 bases from J, leaving 13 bases between. The CDR3 runs 15 residues. CDR1 is MNHNY, CDR2 SVGAGI, per germline (reference sequence). The CDR3 DNA reads TGTGCCAGCAGTTACAGTATGGAGGGCGACTATGGCTACACCTTC. Protein product: CASSYSMEGDYGYTF.

This chain joins TRBV30 and TRBJ2-1, with a possible D match to TRBD1 (5 bases). The germline V and J ends were trimmed by 0 bases and 7 bases, with 13 bases remaining between them. This CDR3 has 14 residues. CDR1 GTSNPN and CDR2 SVGIG come from the germline V gene (reference sequence). CDR3 region: CAWSVGRLENEQFF. The CDR3 region has the DNA TGTGCCTGGAGTGTGGGGCGGCTAGAGAATGAGCAGTTCTTC.

This sequence joins TRBV28 and TRBJ1-5; 9 nucleotides match TRBD1. The CDR3 runs to 14 residues. CDR1 and CDR2 (germline): MDHEN, SYDVKM. Trimming cost V 7 bases and J 6 bases; bases outside gene matches: 7. DNA for the CDR3: TGTGCCAGCAAGCGGACAGGGGATGTTCAGCCCCAGCATTTT. Translating it yields CASKRTGDVQPQHF.

DNA for the CDR3: TGTGCCAGCAGCCAGGAGGGACTAGCGGGGTATTCCTCCCTCACAGATACGCAGTATTTT. Residues: CASSQEGLAGYSSLTDTQYF. The chain combines TRBV4-2 with TRBJ2-3; 13 bases agree with TRBD2. V was pared by 3 bases and J by 2 bases, with 14 bases of the junction left unmatched. Germline loops: CDR1 LGHNA, CDR2 YNFKEQ. The CDR3 is 20 amino acids.

The gene calls are TRBV27 and TRBJ2-7, with a tentative D call TRBD2 (6 bases). The CDR3 is 15 amino acids. CDR1 and CDR2 (germline): MNHEY, SMNVEV (reference sequence). V was trimmed by 9 bases and J by 4 bases, leaving 22 bases between them. CDR3 in amino acids: CARPSLIGGLYEQYF. CDR3 nucleotides: TGTGCCAGACCGTCTCTAATCGGGGGATTATACGAGCAGTACTTC.

This sequence joins TRBV14 and TRBJ1-5; D is unresolved. V was shortened by 2 bases and J by 7 bases, with 9 bases between the two germline ends. The CDR3 contains 13 residues. Germline V gene lookup returns CDR1 SGHDN and CDR2 FVKESK. Here the CDR3 DNA reads TGTGCCAGCAGCCAAACTATCTCCCAGCCCCAGCATTTT. This gives the protein CASSQTISQPQHF. Full variable domain (rest looked up from reference TRBV14 and TRBJ1-5): EAGVTQFPSHSVIEKGQTVTLRCDPISGHDNLYWYRRVMGKEIKFLLHFVKESKQDESGMPNNRFLAERTGGTYSTLKVQPAELEDSGVYFCASSQTISQPQHFGDGTRLSIL.

Worth noting for this clone: One junction end does not reproduce the germline sequence, and a read error may be involved. V gene TRBV11-2 combines with J gene TRBJ1-1, with a weak D call TRBD1 (6 bases). The CDR3 contains 15 residues. Germline CDR1 SGHAT, CDR2 FQNNGV. The CDR3 region is CASSPRTGKNPEAFF. The CDR3 nucleotides read TGTGCCAGCAGCCCTCGTACAGGGAAGAACCCTGAAGCTTTCTTT.

The J gene is TRBJ1-6, the V gene TRBV6-1; D might be TRBD1 (6 bases). V was trimmed by 6 bases and J by 6 bases, leaving 18 bases between them. Looked up from germline, CDR1 is MNHNS and CDR2 is SASEGT. This CDR3 is built from 16 residues. CDR3 residues: CASRETDRTPNSPLHF. The CDR3 DNA sequence: TGTGCCAGCAGGGAAACCGACAGGACGCCTAATTCACCCCTCCACTTT.

The chain couples TRBV30 to TRBJ2-5; no reliable D call. Trimming took 7 bases from V and 6 from J, leaving 15 bases between them. Germline V gives CDR1 GTSNPN, CDR2 SVGIG (reference sequence). This CDR3 comprises 12 residues. In nucleotides, the CDR3 is TGTGCCTACGTACCGTTACTACAGACCCAGTACTTC. Protein sequence: CAYVPLLQTQYF.

The rearrangement links TRBV28 to TRBJ1-4; the D is unclear. CDR1 is MDHEN, CDR2 SYDVKM, per germline. The CDR3 runs to 14 residues. V lost 6 bases, J lost 7 bases, and 15 bases lay in between. CDR3 residues: CASSLGGRREKLFF. CDR3 bases: TGTGCCAGCAGCCTCGGTGGGAGGCGTGAAAAACTGTTTTTT.

The chain uses TRBV5-4 and TRBJ2-4; D is possibly TRBD1 (6 bases). The CDR3 consists of 18 residues. With 0 bases removed from V and 7 bases from J, the gap between germline ends came to 23 bases. Germline V gene sequence: CDR1 SGHNT, CDR2 YYREEE (reference sequence). As DNA, the CDR3 is TGTGCCAGCAGCTTGGGATCAACCTATTCCGGGACAAAGAACATTCAGTACTTC. It codes for CASSLGSTYSGTKNIQYF.

The rearrangement links TRBV12-5 to TRBJ2-3, with 7 positions matching TRBD2. Germline V gene data show CDR1 as LGHNT and CDR2 as FRNRAP. The V segment lost 6 bases and the J segment 2 bases; nucleotides outside the gene matches: 5. This CDR3 is 14 amino acids long. The CDR3 DNA reads as TGTGCTAGTGGGCCGAGCGGGGCCACAGATACGCAGTATTTT. This codes for CASGPSGATDTQYF.

The chain combines TRBV6-5 with TRBJ2-7, with D possibly being TRBD1 (6 bases). The germline CDR1 and CDR2 sequences are MNHEY and SVGAGI. The CDR3 consists of 13 residues. The V end lost 8 bases, the J end lost 6 bases, and 17 bases lay between the germline ends. In nucleotides, the CDR3 is TGTGCCAGCGCCACAACAGGGACCCGCGAGCAGTACTTC. Translated, it gives CASATTGTREQYF.

The chain is built from TRBV7-6 and TRBJ2-3, with 10 bases aligning to TRBD2. From germline, CDR1 is SGHVS and CDR2 FNYEAQ. CDR3 size: 18 residues. J was trimmed by 6 bases and V by 5 bases; bases with no gene match: 17. The CDR3 DNA reads as TGTGCCAGCAGCAGACAACCGGGTAGCGGGGGGCGTCGGGATACGCAGTATTTT. Translation gives CASSRQPGSGGRRDTQYF.

The V gene is TRBV29-1, the J gene TRBJ2-7; TRBD1 aligns across 7 bases. Germline V gene data show CDR1 as SQVTM and CDR2 as ANQGSEA. The CDR3 spans 12 residues. After removal of 7 bases from V and 4 bases from J, the junction contained 7 bases not matched to a gene. CDR3 loop: CSGTGTAYEQYF. Written as DNA, the CDR3 is TGCAGCGGAACCGGGACAGCTTACGAGCAGTACTTC.

This rearrangement joins TRBV5-4 to TRBJ1-2, with 10 bases identical to TRBD1. The V and J ends lost 6 bases and 1 base, in that order; junction bases with no gene match: 3. The V gene's germline CDR1 is SGHNT and CDR2 YYREEE (reference sequence). The CDR3 spans 14 residues. CDR3 loop: CASNDRGLNYGYTF. The CDR3 bases are TGTGCCAGCAACGACAGGGGGCTTAACTATGGCTACACCTTC.

The rearrangement uses TRBV11-3 and TRBJ2-7; a possible D gene is TRBD1 (5 bases). Germline V gene data show CDR1 as SGHNT and CDR2 as YENEEA. The V end was cut by 3 bases, the J end by 0 bases, with 9 bases between. The CDR3 runs 14 residues. The CDR3 DNA reads TGTGCCAGCAGCTTGGGGCCGGGCTCCTACGAGCAGTACTTC. As protein: CASSLGPGSYEQYF.

The chain employs TRBV7-7 and TRBJ2-5; 7 bases map to TRBD1. The germline CDR1 and CDR2 sequences are SSHAT and FNYEAQ (reference sequence). J was trimmed by 4 bases and V by 0 bases; bases with no gene match: 2. This CDR3 region has 14 residues. The CDR3 spells CASSLAAGGETQYF. The CDR3 nucleotides read TGTGCCAGCAGCTTAGCGGCAGGGGGAGAGACCCAGTACTTC.

The CDR3 reads CASSLAQGGDQYF. The DNA for the CDR3 is TGTGCCAGCAGCTTGGCCCAGGGGGGAGACCAGTACTTC. This chain uses TRBV5-6 with TRBJ2-5; weak D call: TRBD1 (7 bases). V was cut by 0 bases and J by 10 bases, with 13 bases left in between. The germline gives CDR1 SGHDT, CDR2 YYEEEE. The CDR3 has 13 residues.

This chain links TRBV2 with TRBJ1-5, with TRBD1 matching over 7 bases. The CDR3 length is 12 residues. In germline, CDR1 is SNHLY, CDR2 FYNNEI. Germline trimming cut 8 bases from V and 2 bases from J; bases unmatched to any gene: 0. The CDR3 reads CASGQGNQPQHF. The CDR3 DNA reads TGTGCCAGCGGACAGGGCAATCAGCCCCAGCATTTT.

The chain recombines TRBV10-3 with TRBJ1-1; D possibly corresponds to TRBD1 (6 bases). V lost 0 bases to trimming and J lost 0 bases, with 11 bases between them. The CDR3 is 16 residues long. Per germline, CDR1 ENHRY and CDR2 SYGVKD. The CDR3 spells CAISESGARVNTEAFF. The CDR3, as DNA: TGTGCCATCAGTGAGTCGGGGGCGCGGGTGAACACTGAAGCTTTCTTT.

The chain employs TRBV11-2 and TRBJ2-7; D remains ambiguous. Between the trimmed V and J ends, which lost 6 bases and 3 bases, there was a span of 9 bases. Germline V gene lookup returns CDR1 SGHAT and CDR2 FQNNGV. CDR3 length: 12 amino acids. The CDR3: CASRPNGYEQYF. CDR3 DNA: TGTGCCAGCAGACCGAACGGCTACGAGCAGTACTTC. The complete variable domain, with remaining parts taken from reference TRBV11-2 and TRBJ2-7, reads EAGVAQSPRYKIIEKRQSVAFWCNPISGHATLYWYQQILGQGPKLLIQFQNNGVVDDSQLPKDRFSAERLKGVDSTLKIQPAKLEDSAVYLCASRPNGYEQYFGPGTRLTVT.

V usage is TRBV6-6 and J usage is TRBJ2-3; TRBD2 matches 8 bases. The CDR3 consists of 15 residues. Germline loops: CDR1 MNHNY, CDR2 SVGAGI (reference sequence). V lost 2 bases, J lost 3 bases, and 4 bases stayed unmatched. This CDR3 is CASSYPSGSTDTQYF. CDR3 sequence (DNA): TGTGCCAGCAGTTACCCTAGCGGGTCGACAGATACGCAGTATTTT.

This chain joins TRBV4-1 and TRBJ1-5; 8 nucleotides match TRBD1. V shed 2 bases and J 4 bases; nucleotides not matched to a gene: 10. There are 17 residues in the CDR3. CDR1 is MGHRA, CDR2 YSYEKL, per germline. The CDR3 DNA reads TGCGCCAGCAGCCAATCGGTCGTCAGGGGGCCGAATCAGCCCCAGCATTTT. It yields the protein CASSQSVVRGPNQPQHF.

The rearrangement links TRBV19 to TRBJ1-2; TRBD1 might be the D (5 bases). Looked up from germline, CDR1 is LNHDA and CDR2 is SQIVND (reference sequence). Trimming pared 3 bases from V and 8 bases from J, leaving 22 bases between. The CDR3 spans 16 residues. CDR3 residues: CASSMGRQSTFRGYTF. The CDR3 nucleotides are TGTGCCAGTAGTATGGGTCGACAGTCAACCTTTAGAGGCTACACCTTC.

This sequence joins TRBV11-1 and TRBJ1-6, with 8 bases aligning to TRBD1. The V and J ends lost 8 bases and 8 bases, in that order; junction bases with no gene match: 8. The CDR3 runs to 14 residues. Germline V gene data show CDR1 as SGHAT and CDR2 as FQDESV (reference sequence). CDR3 nucleotide sequence: TGTGCCAGCGAACCAGACAGGGGTGATTCACCCCTCCACTTT. Translation gives CASEPDRGDSPLHF.